This TCR beta chain was profiled in a study of metastatic and nonmetastatic thyroid tumors. As processed by the authors: Variation in CDR3 across clinicopathological groups served as the basis for constructing a distant-metastasis classifier in papillary thyroid cancer. MiXCR reprocessed the PCR reads for TCRdb. TCRdb, not the original authors, processed these V and J calls. The data contain roughly 81,000 clones, 8% to 9.5% of them seen just once; the ten biggest clones take up roughly 10%. The germline gives CDR1 LGHDT, CDR2 YNNKEL (reference sequence). This CDR3 contains 12 residues. V lost 4 bases to trimming and J lost 4 bases, with 8 bases between them. At least ten counts were recorded for this clone. What it recognizes is unknown. No patient received treatment before thyroid surgery. Study-wide findings and caveats: It was reportedly found that TCR beta diversity was significantly higher in malignant thyroid tumors than in benign nodules, a difference seen in both blood and tumor samples.

The source is a female donor with papillary thyroid cancer or a benign thyroid nodule (not recorded which). Some clones in this sample may be carry-over from other donors' samples. Sequenced sample: blood. The chain employs TRBV3-1 and TRBJ2-7; D is ambiguous. The CDR3 region is CASSPDGYEQYF. The DNA for the CDR3 is TGTGCCAGCAGCCCCGACGGTTACGAGCAGTACTTC.